Reported below is one T cell receptor (beta chain). Trimming pared 10 bases from V and 4 bases from J, leaving 16 bases between. CDR1 SGHTA and CDR2 FQGTGA come from the germline V gene. The CDR3 is 13 residues long. The method was immunoSEQ multiplex PCR; TCRdb's version includes in-frame clones alone and lacks a portion of them. The data contain more than 75,000 clones, approximately 83% of them singletons. The source of the sample is a study of technical replicates of blood from several donors. The clonotype was recovered from a human donor in good health. Some clones in this sample may be carry-over from other donors' samples. V and J are TRBV7-3 and TRBJ1-1; D remains unclear. Sequencing used PBMCs. The CDR3 reads CATSVSLATEAFF. For the CDR3, the DNA is TGTGCCACCTCCGTGAGCCTAGCCACTGAAGCTTTCTTT.